Shown below are 21 T cell receptor beta chains from a single sample sequenced in a study of T cells in Graves' hyperthyroidism and ophthalmopathy. The source material, RNA transcripts, was used to amplify TCR beta CDR3 regions. First-round RT-PCR targeting the TCR CDR3 was performed with the HTBI primer set. TCRdb re-analysed the multiplex PCR reads in MiXCR, keeping a single row per CDR3 protein. The data hold just under 750,000 distinct CDR3 sequences, with over 35% observed a single time. The sequencing input was blood. These receptors all come from a woman between 35 and 50 years old with Graves' hyperthyroidism.

The gene calls are TRBV20-1 and TRBJ1-6, with a tentative D call TRBD1 (5 bases). CDR1 and CDR2 from the germline V gene are DFQATT and SNEGSKA (reference sequence). V shed 2 bases and J shed 9 bases, with 11 bases lying between them. The CDR3 is 13 amino acids. The CDR3 nucleotides are TGCAGTGCTAGAAGCCCCGGGGCTTCACCCCTCCACTTT. It is translated as CSARSPGASPLHF.

This clonotype was observed a few times. The J gene is TRBJ2-7, the V gene TRBV4-1, with a tentative D call TRBD2 (5 bases). V was cut by 0 bases and J by 0 bases, with 15 bases left in between. Germline CDR1 MGHRA, CDR2 YSYEKL. This CDR3 is built from 17 residues. CDR3 DNA sequence: TGCGCCAGCAGCCAAGAGGTAAGGAGCGGTAGCTCCTACGAGCAGTACTTC. Its translation: CASSQEVRSGSSYEQYF.

On this clonotype itself: As the CDR3 is not closed by the conserved phenylalanine or tryptophan, this likely results from a read error. The DNA is omitted, as the CDR3 cannot be located on it reliably, and the CDR3 follows TCRdb's listing. This chain connects TRBV19 to TRBJ2-7. Germline V gene lookup returns CDR1 LNHDA and CDR2 SQIVND (reference sequence). The CDR3 is 8 residues long, ends included. The CDR3 sequence: CASSMDKR.

This chain uses TRBV12-3 or TRBV12-4 with TRBJ1-1; no firm D call. Trimming removed 5 bases from V and 5 bases from J, with 12 bases in between. The CDR3 spans 13 residues. The DNA for the CDR3 is TGTGCCAGCAGTGATTACTTCGATACTGAAGCTTTCTTT. Translated: CASSDYFDTEAFF.

This chain uses TRBV5-1 with TRBJ2-2; possibly TRBD2 for D (6 bases). The V gene lost 4 bases and the J gene lost 1 base, with 14 bases spanning the gap. From germline, CDR1 is SGHRS and CDR2 YFSETQ. CDR3 size: 16 residues. This chain's CDR3 is CASSQTGTLNTGELFF. CDR3 DNA sequence: TGCGCCAGCAGCCAAACCGGGACTCTGAACACCGGGGAGCTGTTTTTT. The whole variable domain, filled in from reference TRBV5-1 and TRBJ2-2, reads KAGVTQTPRYLIKTRGQQVTLSCSPISGHRSVSWYQQTPGQGLQFLFEYFSETQRNKGNFPGRFSGRQFSNSRSEMNVSTLELGDSALYLCASSQTGTLNTGELFFGEGSRLTVL.

This clonotype was found many times. The V and J genes are TRBV20-1 and TRBJ1-2, with D maybe TRBD1 (5 bases). V dropped 1 base and J dropped 3 bases, with 9 bases sitting between them. This CDR3 contains 13 residues. The germline gives CDR1 DFQATT, CDR2 SNEGSKA (reference sequence). The chain's CDR3 is CSARVRGDYGYTF. CDR3 in DNA: TGCAGTGCTAGAGTTAGGGGAGACTATGGCTACACCTTC.

Only one count was recorded for this clonotype. The V gene is TRBV10-3, the J gene TRBJ1-1, with D possibly TRBD1 on 5 matching bases. The CDR3 covers 20 residues. The germline CDR1 and CDR2 sequences are ENHRY and SYGVKD. V dropped 4 bases and J dropped 6 bases, with 33 bases sitting between them. CDR3 coding DNA: TGTGCCATCAGTGGCGCAGTCCGCTTTATCGGTCCTCAGGGCCGCGCTGAAGCTTTCTTT. Its translation is CAISGAVRFIGPQGRAEAFF.

Note on this clonotype: A much larger clonotype is one base distant, so this may be a read error. The rearrangement uses TRBV7-2 and TRBJ1-2; D is ambiguous. The V gene's germline CDR1 is SGHTA and CDR2 FQGNSA. This CDR3 contains 16 residues. The chain's CDR3 is CASSQDLTAADYGYTF. DNA for the CDR3: TGCGCCAGCAGCCAAGATCTTACAGCCGCTGACTATGGCTACACCTTC.

This chain uses TRBV10-2 with TRBJ1-6; 8 nucleotides agree with TRBD1. V lost 5 bases and J lost 8; bases outside the gene matches: 11. The CDR3 sequence is 16 residues long. The germline V gene has CDR1 WSHSY and CDR2 SAAADI. The CDR3 DNA reads TGCGCCAGCAGTAGGACAGGGTTTGCTGGTGATTCACCCCTCCACTTT. Residues: CASSRTGFAGDSPLHF.

J is TRBJ2-7 and V is TRBV6-5, with D possibly being TRBD1 (6 bases). Germline V gene data show CDR1 as MNHEY and CDR2 as SVGAGI. The CDR3 is made up of 16 amino acids. Trimming removed 7 bases from V and 5 bases from J, with 24 bases in between. CDR3: CASKLSSGQGSNEQYF. The DNA for the CDR3 is TGTGCCAGCAAGTTGTCATCGGGGCAGGGGTCGAACGAGCAGTACTTC.

The V and J genes are TRBV20-1 and TRBJ1-1; 7 bases agree with TRBD1. The junction had 5 bases not matched to a gene; V was cut back by 6 bases and J by 7 bases. CDR1 and CDR2 (germline): DFQATT, SNEGSKA (reference sequence). The CDR3 loop spans 11 amino acids. Here the CDR3 reads CSADRDSEAFF. The CDR3 region has the DNA TGCAGTGCAGACCGGGACAGTGAAGCTTTCTTT.

This clonotype was seen repeatedly, ten times or more. This chain connects TRBV5-8 to TRBJ1-5, with 7 nucleotides matching TRBD1. Germline loops: CDR1 SGHTS, CDR2 YDEGEE. CDR3 length equals 15 residues. Unmatched junction bases numbered 9, after V lost 4 bases and J lost 5 bases. This CDR3 is CASSLDNRGDQPQHF. CDR3 DNA sequence: TGTGCCAGCAGCCTCGATAACAGGGGCGATCAGCCCCAGCATTTT. Complete variable domain (other parts from reference TRBV5-8 and TRBJ1-5): EAGVTQSPTHLIKTRGQQATLRCSPISGHTSVYWYQQALGLGLQFLLWYDEGEERNRGNFPPRFSGRQFPNYSSELNVNALELEDSALYLCASSLDNRGDQPQHFGDGTRLSIL.

Comment on this clonotype: A much larger clone lies a single base off, so this may be a read error. No conserved phenylalanine or tryptophan ends this CDR3, so it is likely a read error. The genes are TRBV2 and TRBJ1-2; D might be TRBD1 (5 bases). The CDR3 loop spans 12 amino acids. V shed 7 bases and J shed 5 bases, with 11 bases lying between them. Germline lookup yields CDR1 SNHLY and CDR2 FYNNEI. CDR3 sequence (DNA): TGTGCCAGCACTGGGGCAGGGTATGGCTACACCCTC. Its protein is CASTGAGYGYTL.

The table lists this clonotype with a few counts. The rearrangement uses TRBV27 and TRBJ1-6, with D maybe TRBD1 (5 bases). The CDR3 extends over 14 amino acids. The germline V and J ends were trimmed by 5 bases and 4 bases, with 9 bases remaining between them. Germline CDR1 reads MNHEY; CDR2 reads SMNVEV (reference sequence). The CDR3 reads CASSPRGYNSPLHF. CDR3 in DNA: TGTGCCAGCAGTCCAAGGGGTTATAATTCACCCCTCCACTTT.

Many counts were recorded for this clonotype. V gene TRBV12-3 or TRBV12-4 combines with J gene TRBJ1-5; unclear D gene. V was clipped by 5 bases and J by 0 bases, with 5 bases between them. The CDR3 has 13 residues. The CDR3 loop is CASSRTSNQPQHF. The CDR3 DNA follows: TGTGCCAGCAGTCGGACTAGCAATCAGCCCCAGCATTTT.

This clonotype was picked up a small number of times. The chain uses TRBV3-1 and TRBJ1-5; D gene uncertain. Trimming cost V 3 bases and J 0 bases, with 6 bases left between them. Germline assignment: CDR1 LGHDT and CDR2 YNNKEL (reference sequence). The CDR3 length is 14 residues. CDR3 region: CASSQENSNQPQHF. The CDR3, as DNA: TGTGCCAGCAGCCAGGAAAATAGCAATCAGCCCCAGCATTTT. The full variable domain, with the rest looked up from reference TRBV3-1 and TRBJ1-5, is DTAVSQTPKYLVTQMGNDKSIKCEQNLGHDTMYWYKQDSKKFLKIMFSYNNKELIINETVPNRFSPKSPDKAHLNLHINSLELGDSAVYFCASSQENSNQPQHFGDGTRLSIL.

The chain combines TRBV19 with TRBJ1-5; D remains unclear. Germline V gene data show CDR1 as LNHDA and CDR2 as SQIVND (reference sequence). V lost 0 bases and J lost 14, with 14 bases in between. The CDR3 is made up of 13 amino acids. CDR3 sequence reads: CASSIDAPYGEHF. The CDR3 DNA sequence: TGTGCCAGTAGTATAGATGCCCCCTACGGGGAGCATTTT. Full variable domain (remainder filled in from reference TRBV19 and TRBJ1-5): DGGITQSPKYLFRKEGQNVTLSCEQNLNHDAMYWYRQDPGQGLRLIYYSQIVNDFQKGDIAEGYSVSREKKESFPLTVTSAQKNPTAFYLCASSIDAPYGEHFGDGTRLSIL.

Many counts were recorded for this clonotype. The chain couples TRBV29-1 to TRBJ1-2; 10 nucleotides align to TRBD1. Looked up from germline, CDR1 is SQVTM and CDR2 is ANQGSEA. The CDR3 loop spans 13 amino acids. The ends lost 6 bases at V and 6 bases at J; junction bases unmatched: 7. CDR3 DNA sequence: TGCAGCGTAAGACAGGGGGCTTCGGATGGCTACACCTTC. Its translation is CSVRQGASDGYTF.

A word on this clonotype: A read error may produce the germline difference seen at one junction end. V is TRBV6-6 and J is TRBJ1-1; D is undetermined. This CDR3 is 16 amino acids long. Germline CDR1 and CDR2: MNHNY and SVGAGI (reference sequence). The DNA for the CDR3 is TGTGCCAGCAGTGAACTGGGCCCACCTAAGAACACTGAAACTTTCTTT. It translates to CASSELGPPKNTETFF.

The rearrangement joins TRBV4-2 to TRBJ1-1, with 9 bases aligning to TRBD1. Unmatched junction bases numbered 15, after V lost 8 bases and J lost 11 bases. The CDR3 runs 14 residues. The germline gives CDR1 LGHNA, CDR2 YNFKEQ. The CDR3 region is CASSLGTGLEEAFF. The CDR3 DNA reads TGTGCCAGCTCACTGGGGACAGGGCTTGAAGAGGCTTTCTTT.

This clonotype was seen at least ten times. The chain carries TRBV10-3 and TRBJ1-3; no definite D call. Germline lookup yields CDR1 ENHRY and CDR2 SYGVKD. Trimming shortened V by 3 bases and J by 0 bases, and 12 bases separated the two germline ends. The length of the CDR3 is 16 residues. Here the CDR3 DNA reads TGTGCCATCAGTGATCCGCGGGGAGTCTCTGGAAACACCATATATTTT. This encodes CAISDPRGVSGNTIYF.